The rows below give T cell receptor beta chains drawn from one sample of a study of cytomegalovirus exposure and HLA in healthy donors. Here immunoSEQ multiplex PCR was the method, and the copy in TCRdb shows in-frame clones only, minus some. The sample lists some 150,000 clones, about 76% occurring once. The sequencing sample was made of PBMCs. The receptor source for this set is a male donor in good health and CMV-seronegative. Each CDR3 is given with its conserved first and last residue. The D gene is left open where the match is weak. Clone size is stated in some rows and not others, as once, few, many or a class when expanded.

J: TRBJ2-7; V: TRBV7-8; D: NA; size: NA; DNA: TGTGCCAGCAGCTTCAGTGTCGGGGGGCGCGAGCAGTACTTC; CDR3: CASSFSVGGREQYF
J: TRBJ1-1; V: TRBV2; D: NA; size: NA; DNA: TGTGCCAGCAGTGGTAGGCGGCTTAGCACTGAAGCTTTCTTT; CDR3: CASSGRRLSTEAFF
J: TRBJ2-3; V: TRBV5-4; D: TRBD2; size: NA; DNA: TGTGCCAGCAGCTTAGCGGGGGGGCGGAGGAGACCCAGCACAGATACGCAGTATTTT; CDR3: CASSLAGGRRRPSTDTQYF
J: TRBJ2-2; V: TRBV4-1; D: NA; size: once; DNA: TGCGCCAGCAGCTCTCCGACCGGGGAGCTGTTTTTT; CDR3: CASSSPTGELFF
J: TRBJ2-2; V: TRBV19; D: TRBD2; size: NA; DNA: TGTGCCAGTAGGGGACTAGCGGGCCCCTCCGGGGAGCTGTTTTTT; CDR3: CASRGLAGPSGELFF
J: TRBJ1-5; V: TRBV19; D: TRBD1; size: NA; DNA: TGTGCCAGTAGTTTCCCAGGACAGGGCTTCAGTCAGCCCCAGCATTTT; CDR3: CASSFPGQGFSQPQHF
J: TRBJ2-1; V: TRBV28; D: TRBD2; size: NA; DNA: TGTGCCAGCCCACGGTCCCCGGAAAGCGGGGATTACAATGAGCAGTTCTTC; CDR3: CASPRSPESGDYNEQFF
J: TRBJ2-5; V: TRBV18; D: TRBD1; size: NA; DNA: TGTGCCAGCTCACCACAAGACAGGGGGGTAGAGACCCAGTACTTC; CDR3: CASSPQDRGVETQYF
J: TRBJ2-1; V: TRBV2; D: TRBD2; size: NA; DNA: TGTGCCAGCAGTGGGACTAGCGGGAGCTCCTACAATGAGCAGTTCTTC; CDR3: CASSGTSGSSYNEQFF
J: TRBJ2-2; V: TRBV4-2; D: NA; size: NA; DNA: TGTGCCAGCAGCCCTCAACTAGTCTCGGCGACCGGGGAGCTGTTTTTT; CDR3: CASSPQLVSATGELFF
J: TRBJ1-2; V: TRBV2; D: TRBD1; size: NA; DNA: TGTGCCAGCAGTGAAGGGACAGGGCCTAACTATGGCTACACCTTC; CDR3: CASSEGTGPNYGYTF
J: TRBJ1-4; V: TRBV7-9; D: TRBD1; size: NA; DNA: TGTGCCAGCAGCTTCTTCGGGACAGCTAATGAAAAACTGTTTTTT; CDR3: CASSFFGTANEKLFF
J: TRBJ2-1; V: TRBV7-9; D: NA; size: NA; DNA: TGTGCCAGCAGCTTAGGGAGTTACAATGAGCAGTTCTTC; CDR3: CASSLGSYNEQFF
J: TRBJ1-2; V: TRBV29-1; D: TRBD1; size: NA; DNA: TGCAGCGTGGGGGACAGGTTTAAGGGCTACACCTTC; CDR3: CSVGDRFKGYTF
J: TRBJ1-1; V: TRBV19; D: NA; size: once; DNA: TGTGCCAGTAGCCAGCGGCGGGGCGCGGACACTGAAGCTTTCTTT; CDR3: CASSQRRGADTEAFF
J: TRBJ2-7; V: TRBV19; D: NA; size: once; DNA: TGTGCCAGTAAGCAGGATGGGGCTTACTACGAGCAGTACTTC; CDR3: CASKQDGAYYEQYF
J: TRBJ2-3; V: TRBV21-1; D: NA; size: NA; DNA: TGTGCCAGCAGCAACCCTCCTGGCAGGGGGCCAGATACGCAGTATTTT; CDR3: CASSNPPGRGPDTQYF
J: TRBJ1-6; V: TRBV6-5; D: NA; size: NA; DNA: TGTGCCAGCAGTGTCAGGCCCTTTAATTCACCCCTCCACTTT; CDR3: CASSVRPFNSPLHF
J: TRBJ2-7; V: TRBV5-1; D: TRBD1; size: NA; DNA: TGCGCCAGCAGCTTCACCGGGACAGGGGTCCCCGAGCAGTACTTC; CDR3: CASSFTGTGVPEQYF
J: TRBJ1-1; V: TRBV14; D: TRBD1; size: NA; DNA: TGTGCCAGCAGCCGGACAGGGCTATTCGACACTGAAGCTTTCTTT; CDR3: CASSRTGLFDTEAFF
J: TRBJ2-5; V: TRBV6-1; D: TRBD1; size: NA; DNA: TGTGCCAGCAATCGGGACAGGGTCGCCGAGACCCAGTACTTC; CDR3: CASNRDRVAETQYF
J: TRBJ2-3; V: TRBV9; D: NA; size: NA; DNA: TGTGCCAGCAGCCCCCGGACAGGCACAGATACGCAGTATTTT; CDR3: CASSPRTGTDTQYF
J: TRBJ1-2; V: TRBV19; D: NA; size: NA; DNA: TGTGCCAGTAGGGGAAGGACAGCCGACTATGGCTACACCTTC; CDR3: CASRGRTADYGYTF
J: TRBJ2-7; V: TRBV19; D: TRBD2; size: NA; DNA: TGTGCCAGTAGTATAGCTATGACTAGCGGATACTACGAGCAGTACTTC; CDR3: CASSIAMTSGYYEQYF
J: TRBJ2-1; V: TRBV12-5; D: TRBD2; size: few; DNA: TGTGCTAGTGGTCCCAGACGGGTAGCGGGGGGGGGCTACAATGAGCAGTTCTTC; CDR3: CASGPRRVAGGGYNEQFF
J: TRBJ2-7; V: TRBV7-8; D: TRBD2; size: NA; DNA: TGTGCCAGCAGCCTAGGGAGACTAGCGGGATTCTACGAGCAGTACTTC; CDR3: CASSLGRLAGFYEQYF
J: TRBJ2-1; V: TRBV29-1; D: TRBD2; size: NA; DNA: TGCAGCGCCGGACTAGCGGGAGGGCCCAACAGGAATGAGCAGTTCTTC; CDR3: CSAGLAGGPNRNEQFF
J: TRBJ2-3; V: TRBV7-9; D: TRBD1; size: NA; DNA: TGTTCCAGCAGCCCATTGGACAGGGAGTACACAGATACGCAGTATTTT; CDR3: CSSSPLDREYTDTQYF
J: TRBJ2-7; V: TRBV19; D: NA; size: NA; DNA: TGTGCCAGTAGTATAGCCCAGCGTACCTACGAGCAGTACTTC; CDR3: CASSIAQRTYEQYF
J: TRBJ1-5; V: TRBV5-1; D: TRBD1; size: NA; DNA: TGCGCCAGCAGCTTAGGAGACAGGGAAGGGCCCCAGCATTTT; CDR3: CASSLGDREGPQHF
J: TRBJ2-5; V: TRBV9; D: TRBD2; size: NA; DNA: TGTGCCAGCAGCCCTACGCCAGCGGGAGCGGAGACCCAGTACTTC; CDR3: CASSPTPAGAETQYF
J: TRBJ1-1; V: TRBV15; D: NA; size: few; DNA: TGTGCCACCCAAATCAGAGATGGGGGGAAGACTGAAGCTTTCTTT; CDR3: CATQIRDGGKTEAFF
J: TRBJ2-5; V: TRBV19; D: TRBD2; size: NA; DNA: TGTGCCAGTAGTGTAAGGAGGACTAGCGGGGGCCAAGAGACCCAGTACTTC; CDR3: CASSVRRTSGGQETQYF
J: TRBJ2-7; V: TRBV18; D: TRBD1; size: NA; DNA: TGTGCCAGCTCACCAGGGACAGTCTACGAGCAGTACTTC; CDR3: CASSPGTVYEQYF
J: TRBJ2-7; V: TRBV5-1; D: NA; size: few; DNA: TGCGCCAGCAGCTTGGGGACTACCTACGAGCAGTACTTC; CDR3: CASSLGTTYEQYF
J: TRBJ2-7; V: TRBV6-5; D: NA; size: NA; DNA: TGTGCCAGCAGTACCACAGGCGGCCGGTCCTACGAGCAGTACTTC; CDR3: CASSTTGGRSYEQYF
J: TRBJ2-7; V: TRBV4-1; D: TRBD2; size: NA; DNA: TGCGCCAGCAGCCAAGATTCTGCTAGCGGGAGGCCTTACGAGCAGTACTTC; CDR3: CASSQDSASGRPYEQYF
J: TRBJ2-3; V: TRBV7-3; D: TRBD2; size: NA; DNA: TGTGCCAGCAGCCTCGAGCCTCTGGGAGGGGGCACAGATACGCAGTATTTT; CDR3: CASSLEPLGGGTDTQYF
J: TRBJ1-2; V: TRBV7-3; D: NA; size: once; DNA: TGTTCCAGCAGCTTCCCTTTGGGAGGGGAAGGGTTGGTAGGCTACACCTTC; CDR3: CSSSFPLGGEGLVGYTF
J: TRBJ1-1; V: TRBV23-1; D: NA; size: few; DNA: TGCGCCAGCAGTCCGCGGACAGCGAACACTGAAGCTTTCTTT; CDR3: CASSPRTANTEAFF
J: TRBJ2-3; V: TRBV5-1; D: TRBD2; size: once; DNA: TGCGCCAGCAGCCCGGGACTAGCGGGGGGAGGGGCCACAGATACGCAGTATTTT; CDR3: CASSPGLAGGGATDTQYF